The 8 T cell receptor beta chains below were found in one sample sequenced in a study of blood T cell repertoires in COVID-19. Here immunoSEQ multiplex PCR was the method, and the copy in TCRdb shows in-frame clones only, minus some. The sample contains about 200,000 clones, 75% to 95% of which appear only once. Sequencing used peripheral blood. The receptors stem from a man aged 50-60 years with acute or convalescent COVID-19.

This chain joins TRBV9 and TRBJ2-5; 8 bases are shared with TRBD2. CDR1 and CDR2 (germline): SGDLS, YYNGEE. With V trimmed by 3 bases and J by 2 bases, 9 bases remained unmatched. This CDR3 is built from 16 residues. CDR3 sequence reads: CASSEGAAGGQETQYF. CDR3 DNA: TGTGCCAGCAGCGAGGGCGCGGCGGGAGGACAAGAGACCCAGTACTTC.

The chain is built from TRBV10-2 and TRBJ2-7; 7 nucleotides line up with TRBD2. The germline CDR1 and CDR2 sequences are WSHSY and SAAADI. This CDR3 contains 17 residues. Trimming removed 7 bases from V and 5 bases from J; junction bases left unmatched: 20. The chain's CDR3 is CASTGSTYGTISHEQYF. DNA of the CDR3: TGCGCCAGCACAGGATCGACCTACGGGACTATTTCCCACGAGCAGTACTTC.

The rearrangement joins TRBV5-1 to TRBJ1-1; 9 bases match TRBD1. The CDR3 contains 15 residues. V dropped 4 bases and J dropped 4; count of bases not matched to a gene: 8. The germline CDR1 and CDR2 sequences are SGHRS and YFSETQ. The DNA of the CDR3 is TGCGCCAGCAGCAAGACAGGGGGAGGCTTCACTGAAGCTTTCTTT. Its translation: CASSKTGGGFTEAFF.

V is TRBV7-9 and J is TRBJ1-4; 12 bases agree with TRBD1. CDR1 SEHNR and CDR2 FQNEAQ come from the germline V gene (reference sequence). The CDR3 contains 17 residues. V shed 5 bases and J 4 bases; nucleotides not matched to a gene: 8. The DNA for the CDR3 is TGTGCCAGCAGCCCTGGGACAGGGGGCGGTGGTAATGAAAAACTGTTTTTT. Residues: CASSPGTGGGGNEKLFF.

The V call is TRBV29-1, the J call TRBJ2-3, with 11 bases aligning to TRBD1. The CDR3 spans 17 residues. V dropped 4 bases and J dropped 3; count of bases not matched to a gene: 12. Germline CDR1 reads SQVTM; CDR2 reads ANQGSEA. In nucleotides, the CDR3 is TGCAGCGTTGGAGGGGGACAGGGGGTCATAGGGACAGATACGCAGTATTTT. This sequence encodes CSVGGGQGVIGTDTQYF.

The chain recombines TRBV7-3 with TRBJ1-2; TRBD1 matches 8 bases. The CDR3 is 15 amino acids. The V segment lost 2 bases and the J segment 6 bases; nucleotides outside the gene matches: 8. Germline CDR1 reads SGHTA; CDR2 reads FQGTGA. The CDR3 nucleotides are TGTGCCAGCAGCTTACAACAGGGGGGGATCGATGGCTACACCTTC. It specifies CASSLQQGGIDGYTF.

DNA of the CDR3: TGTGCCAGCAGTCCAATCTCAGCGAAGGACTATGATACGCAGTATTTT. Its protein product is CASSPISAKDYDTQYF. V gene TRBV7-9 combines with J gene TRBJ2-3, with D perhaps TRBD2 (6 bases). V dropped 6 bases and J dropped 6 bases, with 22 bases sitting between them. Germline V gene sequence: CDR1 SEHNR, CDR2 FQNEAQ (reference sequence). The CDR3 extends over 16 amino acids. Together with reference TRBV7-9 and TRBJ2-3, the CDR3 gives the full variable domain: DTGVSQNPRHKITKRGQNVTFRCDPISEHNRLYWYRQTLGQGPEFLTYFQNEAQLEKSRLLSDRFSAERPKGSFSTLEIQRTEQGDSAMYLCASSPISAKDYDTQYFGPGTRLTVL.

The chain recombines TRBV7-2 with TRBJ1-3, with D maybe TRBD1 (6 bases). Trimming shortened V by 5 bases and J by 4 bases, and 15 bases separated the two germline ends. Germline V gene lookup returns CDR1 SGHTA and CDR2 FQGNSA. The CDR3 is 15 residues long. In nucleotides, the CDR3 is TGTGCCAGCAGCCTTAACGGGGACATCGGAAACACCATATATTTT. Translating gives CASSLNGDIGNTIYF.